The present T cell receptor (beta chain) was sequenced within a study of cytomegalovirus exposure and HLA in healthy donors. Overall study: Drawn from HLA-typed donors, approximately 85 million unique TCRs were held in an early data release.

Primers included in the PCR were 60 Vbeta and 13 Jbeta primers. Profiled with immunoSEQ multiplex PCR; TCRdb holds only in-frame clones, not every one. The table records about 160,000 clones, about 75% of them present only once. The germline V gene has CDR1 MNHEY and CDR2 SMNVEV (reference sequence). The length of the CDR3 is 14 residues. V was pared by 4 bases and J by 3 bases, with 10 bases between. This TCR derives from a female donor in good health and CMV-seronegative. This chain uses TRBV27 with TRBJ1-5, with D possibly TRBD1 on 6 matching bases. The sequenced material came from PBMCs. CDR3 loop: CASSSTGNNQPQHF. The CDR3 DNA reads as TGTGCCAGCAGTTCTACAGGGAACAATCAGCCCCAGCATTTT.